Below, 2 T cell receptor beta chains from the same sample are listed, as sequenced in a study of T-cell reconstitution after alpha-beta-depleted transplantation in children (TCRdb year 2016). The sample's treatment or condition label, decoded: allogeneic hematopoietic cell transplantation with graft depleted of TCRalphabeta T cells and CD19 B cells. The library was built by means of PCR. The instrument given in TCRdb is Illumina HiSeq 2500. TCR libraries were prepared with molecular barcoding, using unique molecular identifiers to normalize TCRbeta repertoire quantification. TCRdb trimmed public reads at Q25 via fastp, called clones via MiXCR and kept in-frame beta chains. Rows matching on CDR3 protein sequence are summarized as one entry with the most common DNA and genes. This sample comprises 800,000 to 1,000,000 distinct CDR3 sequences, roughly 29% of them detected only once. The leading ten clones occupy over 25% of the sample.

The sequences come from PBMCs, mostly from graft donor cells, collected 360 days after TCRalphabeta/CD19-depleted stem cell transplant. The receptor set was obtained from a boy in the first two years of life who had a stem cell transplant for SCID, so the T cells may come from the graft donor.

CDR3 nucleotide sequence: TGCGCCAGCAGCGGCCGGCTTACGGAGGACAATGAGCAGTTCTTC. Translation gives CASSGRLTEDNEQFF. The chain combines TRBV4-1 with TRBJ2-1, with a possible D match to TRBD2 (5 bases). Germline values: CDR1 MGHRA, CDR2 YSYEKL. This CDR3 has 15 amino acids. The germline V and J ends were trimmed by 5 bases and 5 bases, with 16 bases remaining between them.

The V and J genes are TRBV28 and TRBJ2-7; TRBD1 matches 8 bases. Trimming cost V 2 bases and J 2 bases; bases outside gene matches: 11. Germline V gene lookup returns CDR1 MDHEN and CDR2 SYDVKM. The CDR3 is 17 amino acids. The CDR3 region has the DNA TGTGCCAGCAGTTTACCCCAGACCGGGACAGGCCCCTACGAGCAGTACTTC. It codes for CASSLPQTGTGPYEQYF.